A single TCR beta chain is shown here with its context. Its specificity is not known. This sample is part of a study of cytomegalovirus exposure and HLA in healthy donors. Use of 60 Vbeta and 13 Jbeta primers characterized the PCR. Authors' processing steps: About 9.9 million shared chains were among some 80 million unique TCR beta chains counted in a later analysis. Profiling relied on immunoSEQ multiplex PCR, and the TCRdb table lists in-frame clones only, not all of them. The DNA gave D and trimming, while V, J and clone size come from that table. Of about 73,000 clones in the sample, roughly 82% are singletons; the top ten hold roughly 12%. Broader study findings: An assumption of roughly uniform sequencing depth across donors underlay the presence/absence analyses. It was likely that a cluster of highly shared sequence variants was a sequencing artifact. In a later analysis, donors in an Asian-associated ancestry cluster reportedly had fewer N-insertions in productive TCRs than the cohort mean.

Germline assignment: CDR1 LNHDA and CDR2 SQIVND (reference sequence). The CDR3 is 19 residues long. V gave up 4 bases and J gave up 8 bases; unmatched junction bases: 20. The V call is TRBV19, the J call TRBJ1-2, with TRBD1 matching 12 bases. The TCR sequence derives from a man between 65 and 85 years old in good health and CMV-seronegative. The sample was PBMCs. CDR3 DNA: TGTGCCAGTAGTACAGAAACCGGGACAGGGGGCGACTTCTCGCGCGGCTACACCTTC. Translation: CASSTETGTGGDFSRGYTF.